The 16 T cell receptor beta chains below come from one sample, sequenced in a study of blood T cell repertoires in COVID-19. Repertoires were generated with immunoSEQ multiplex PCR, while TCRdb's copy carries only in-frame clones and drops some. The sample carries approximately 140,000 clones, 85% to 90% recorded once. Input material: PBMCs or T cells enriched from blood (not recorded which). Every receptor here comes from a woman between 25 and 40 years old with acute COVID-19.

The chain recombines TRBV28 with TRBJ1-2; TRBD1 is a possible D gene (5 bases). Per the germline V gene, CDR1 is MDHEN and CDR2 is SYDVKM. There are 13 residues in the CDR3. The V end was cut by 5 bases, the J end by 5 bases, with 12 bases between. CDR3: CASSTPGSYGYTF. CDR3 bases: TGTGCCAGCAGTACCCCAGGGTCTTATGGCTACACCTTC.

This sequence joins TRBV30 and TRBJ2-1; 7 bases are shared with TRBD2. This CDR3 contains 13 residues. Germline trimming cut 0 bases from V and 11 bases from J; bases unmatched to any gene: 7. Germline CDR1 GTSNPN, CDR2 SVGIG (reference sequence). The CDR3 DNA reads as TGTGCCTGGAGTGTACTCCGGGGGGTGCAGCAGTTCTTC. Encoded protein: CAWSVLRGVQQFF.

The gene calls are TRBV15 and TRBJ1-4, with 9 bases aligning to TRBD1. Germline loops: CDR1 LNHNV, CDR2 YYDKDF (reference sequence). The CDR3 runs to 16 residues. Germline trimming cut 8 bases from V and 5 bases from J; bases unmatched to any gene: 12. This CDR3 reads CATSSSGGTGNEKLFF. The DNA for the CDR3 is TGTGCCACCTCCTCCTCCGGTGGGACAGGGAATGAAAAACTGTTTTTT.

The chain recombines TRBV19 with TRBJ2-5, with TRBD1 identical over 7 bases. With V trimmed by 5 bases and J by 1 base, 4 bases remained unmatched. The CDR3 extends over 14 amino acids. Germline V lookup: CDR1 LNHDA, CDR2 SQIVND (reference sequence). The chain's CDR3 is CASSVRQGQETQYF. The DNA for the CDR3 is TGTGCCAGTAGTGTCAGACAGGGCCAAGAGACCCAGTACTTC.

The J gene is TRBJ2-5, the V gene TRBV9; D is perhaps TRBD1 (6 bases). This CDR3 has 13 residues. The germline CDR1 and CDR2 sequences are SGDLS and YYNGEE. The germline V and J ends were trimmed by 4 bases and 4 bases, with 11 bases remaining between them. CDR3 DNA sequence: TGTGCCAGCAGCTTTAAAGGGGGAGAGACCCAGTACTTC. It is translated as CASSFKGGETQYF.

The chain recombines TRBV3-1 (or the pseudogene TRBV3-2) with TRBJ2-5; unclear D gene. V was clipped by 1 base and J by 4 bases, with 13 bases between them. Germline V gene data show CDR1 as LGHDT and CDR2 as YNNKEL (reference sequence). This CDR3 spans 15 amino acids. The CDR3 DNA reads TGTGCCAGCAGCCAAGCCCGAGAAGAGATAGAGACCCAGTACTTC. Amino acid sequence: CASSQAREEIETQYF.

V is TRBV24-1 and J is TRBJ1-2, with D uncertain. CDR3 length: 12 residues. V lost 1 base and J lost 4, with 3 bases in between. Germline-derived CDR1 and CDR2 are KGHDR and SFDVKD. The CDR3 spells CATSDFGYGYTF. The CDR3, as DNA: TGTGCCACCAGTGATTTCGGCTATGGCTACACCTTC.

The CDR3 is CASSQETFSSYTF. In nucleotides, the CDR3 is TGTGCCAGCAGCCAAGAAACGTTTAGTAGCTACACCTTC. The V call is TRBV14, the J call TRBJ1-2; D is unresolved. The CDR3 runs 13 residues. Trimming cost V 0 bases and J 9 bases, with 11 bases left between them. Germline-derived CDR1 and CDR2 are SGHDN and FVKESK.

This clone was recorded a few times. V gene TRBV4-1 combines with J gene TRBJ2-7, with D possibly matching TRBD2 (5 bases). In germline, CDR1 is MGHRA, CDR2 YSYEKL. This CDR3 comprises 14 residues. V lost 0 bases, J lost 2 bases, and 8 bases lay in between. Written as DNA, the CDR3 is TGCGCCAGCAGCCAAGAGGACTCAGCCTACGAGCAGTACTTC. Translation: CASSQEDSAYEQYF.

This rearrangement joins TRBV5-4 to TRBJ2-5; tentative D call: TRBD1 (6 bases). This CDR3 has 13 residues. Trimming cost V 4 bases and J 5 bases, with 12 bases left between them. Germline-derived CDR1 and CDR2 are SGHNT and YYREEE (reference sequence). This CDR3 reads CASSVQGSETQYF. The CDR3 DNA follows: TGTGCCAGCAGCGTCCAGGGGAGTGAGACCCAGTACTTC.

The chain is built from TRBV19 and TRBJ2-6, with a weak D call TRBD1 (6 bases). The CDR3 extends over 17 amino acids. The germline gives CDR1 LNHDA, CDR2 SQIVND (reference sequence). V lost 5 bases and J 2 bases, leaving 16 bases between the germline ends. CDR3 bases: TGTGCCAGTAGTTCCCGAAGAGGGGGAGCTGGGGCCAACGTCCTGACTTTC. Residues: CASSSRRGGAGANVLTF. The full variable domain, its missing parts supplied by reference TRBV19 and TRBJ2-6, is DGGITQSPKYLFRKEGQNVTLSCEQNLNHDAMYWYRQDPGQGLRLIYYSQIVNDFQKGDIAEGYSVSREKKESFPLTVTSAQKNPTAFYLCASSSRRGGAGANVLTFGAGSRLTVL.

The chain employs TRBV11-2 and TRBJ2-5; 8 bases align to TRBD1. From germline, CDR1 is SGHAT and CDR2 FQNNGV. The CDR3 contains 13 residues. Trimming cost V 4 bases and J 5 bases; bases outside gene matches: 3. CDR3 sequence reads: CASSSGGAETQYF. The CDR3 DNA follows: TGTGCCAGCAGCTCAGGGGGCGCGGAGACCCAGTACTTC.

This chain uses TRBV19 with TRBJ2-1; 12 nucleotides agree with TRBD2. With 5 bases clipped from V and 6 bases from J, the junction kept 8 bases outside the gene matches. Germline values: CDR1 LNHDA, CDR2 SQIVND (reference sequence). This CDR3 comprises 16 residues. For the CDR3, the DNA is TGTGCCAGTAGTCATCAAACGACTAGCGGGAGCAATGAGCAGTTCTTC. Translating it yields CASSHQTTSGSNEQFF.

The chain uses TRBV18 and TRBJ2-1; 12 bases are a match to TRBD2. Germline CDR1 reads KGHSH; CDR2 reads LQKENI. This CDR3 is built from 17 residues. V trimming: 3 bases; J trimming: 7 bases; junction bases outside the gene matches: 10. The CDR3 bases are TGTGCCAGCTCACCGGGGGCTAGCGGGAGGGCATCGAATGAGCAGTTCTTC. It specifies CASSPGASGRASNEQFF.

The table lists this clone with a count of one. V is TRBV27 and J is TRBJ1-1; D is unclear. This CDR3 region has 13 residues. V was clipped by 3 bases and J by 9 bases, with 14 bases between them. From germline, CDR1 is MNHEY and CDR2 SMNVEV (reference sequence). CDR3 sequence reads: CASSFIFSQKAFF. CDR3 bases: TGTGCCAGCAGTTTTATTTTTTCTCAGAAAGCTTTCTTT.

The rearrangement links TRBV5-1 to TRBJ2-1; TRBD2 aligns across 9 bases. V shed 1 base, J shed 5 bases, and the junction held 4 bases outside the gene matches. The CDR3 contains 15 residues. Germline loops: CDR1 SGHRS, CDR2 YFSETQ. The CDR3 DNA follows: TGCGCCAGCAGCTTGTATAGCGGGAGCGACAATGAGCAGTTCTTC. Translating gives CASSLYSGSDNEQFF.